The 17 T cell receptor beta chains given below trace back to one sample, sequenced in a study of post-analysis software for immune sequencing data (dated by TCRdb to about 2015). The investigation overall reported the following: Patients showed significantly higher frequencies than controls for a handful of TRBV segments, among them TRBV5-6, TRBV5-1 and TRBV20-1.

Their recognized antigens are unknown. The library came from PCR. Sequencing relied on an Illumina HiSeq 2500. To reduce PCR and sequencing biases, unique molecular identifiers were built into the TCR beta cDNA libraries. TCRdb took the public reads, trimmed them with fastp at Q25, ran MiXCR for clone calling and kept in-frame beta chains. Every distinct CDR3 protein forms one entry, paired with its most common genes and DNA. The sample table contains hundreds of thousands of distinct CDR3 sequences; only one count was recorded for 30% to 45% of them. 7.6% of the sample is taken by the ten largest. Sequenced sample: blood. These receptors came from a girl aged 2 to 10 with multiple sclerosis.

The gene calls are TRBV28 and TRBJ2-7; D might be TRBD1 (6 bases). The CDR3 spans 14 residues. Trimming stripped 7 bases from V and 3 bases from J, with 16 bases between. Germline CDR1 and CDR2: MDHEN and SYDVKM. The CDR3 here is CASNEPGVGYEQYF. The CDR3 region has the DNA TGTGCCAGCAACGAGCCAGGGGTTGGCTACGAGCAGTACTTC.

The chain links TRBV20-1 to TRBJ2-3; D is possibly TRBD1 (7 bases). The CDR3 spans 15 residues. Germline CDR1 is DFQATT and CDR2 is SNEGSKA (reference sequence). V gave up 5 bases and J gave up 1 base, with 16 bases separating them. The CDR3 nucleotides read TGCAGTGCTGGGCTGGGCAGGGGGGGCACAGATACGCAGTATTTT. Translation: CSAGLGRGGTDTQYF.

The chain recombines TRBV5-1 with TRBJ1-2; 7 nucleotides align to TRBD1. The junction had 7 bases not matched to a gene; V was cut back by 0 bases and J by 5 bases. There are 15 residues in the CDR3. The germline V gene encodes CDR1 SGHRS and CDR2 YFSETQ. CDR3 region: CASSLGDSHSYGYTF. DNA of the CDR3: TGCGCCAGCAGCTTGGGGGACAGCCACTCTTATGGCTACACCTTC. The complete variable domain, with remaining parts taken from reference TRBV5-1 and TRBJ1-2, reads KAGVTQTPRYLIKTRGQQVTLSCSPISGHRSVSWYQQTPGQGLQFLFEYFSETQRNKGNFPGRFSGRQFSNSRSEMNVSTLELGDSALYLCASSLGDSHSYGYTFGSGTRLTVV.

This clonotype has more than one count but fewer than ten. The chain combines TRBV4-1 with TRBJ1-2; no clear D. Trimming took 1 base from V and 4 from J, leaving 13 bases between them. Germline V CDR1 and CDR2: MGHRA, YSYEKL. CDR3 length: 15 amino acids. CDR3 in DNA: TGCGCCAGCAGCCAAGTGGACCGGCCTCTCTATGGCTACACCTTC. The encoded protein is CASSQVDRPLYGYTF.

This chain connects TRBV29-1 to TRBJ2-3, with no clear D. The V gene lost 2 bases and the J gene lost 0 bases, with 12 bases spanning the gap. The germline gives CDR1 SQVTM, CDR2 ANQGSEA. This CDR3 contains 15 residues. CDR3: CSVEHFGSSTDTQYF. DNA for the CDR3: TGCAGCGTTGAACACTTCGGCTCTAGCACAGATACGCAGTATTTT.

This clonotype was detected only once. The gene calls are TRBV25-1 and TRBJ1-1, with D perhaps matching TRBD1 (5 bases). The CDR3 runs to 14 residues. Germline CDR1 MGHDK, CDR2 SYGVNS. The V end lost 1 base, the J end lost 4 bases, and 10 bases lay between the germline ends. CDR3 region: CASSEFGRATEAFF. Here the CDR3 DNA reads TGTGCCAGCAGTGAATTTGGCAGGGCCACTGAAGCTTTCTTT.

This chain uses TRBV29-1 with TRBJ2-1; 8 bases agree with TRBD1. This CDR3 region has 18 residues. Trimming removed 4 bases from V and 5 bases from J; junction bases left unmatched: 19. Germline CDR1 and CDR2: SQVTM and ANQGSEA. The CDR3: CSVVPQGEVVRGHNEQFF. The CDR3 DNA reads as TGCAGCGTTGTTCCACAGGGGGAGGTGGTGCGGGGTCACAATGAGCAGTTCTTC.

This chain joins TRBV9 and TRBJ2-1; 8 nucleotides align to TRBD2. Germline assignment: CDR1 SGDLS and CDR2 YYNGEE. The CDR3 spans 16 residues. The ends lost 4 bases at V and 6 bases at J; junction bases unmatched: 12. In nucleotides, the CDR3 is TGTGCCAGCAGCCCCGGGGGACTAGTGGGTTTCAATGAGCAGTTCTTC. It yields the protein CASSPGGLVGFNEQFF.

Written as DNA, the CDR3 is TGCGCCAGCGGCCCACGGCCTCGGGACAGCCCCTACGAGCAGTACTTC. Its protein product is CASGPRPRDSPYEQYF. The J gene is TRBJ2-7, the V gene TRBV5-1; 7 bases match TRBD1. The CDR3 runs 16 residues. In germline, CDR1 is SGHRS, CDR2 YFSETQ. The junction had 15 bases not matched to a gene; V was cut back by 7 bases and J by 2 bases.

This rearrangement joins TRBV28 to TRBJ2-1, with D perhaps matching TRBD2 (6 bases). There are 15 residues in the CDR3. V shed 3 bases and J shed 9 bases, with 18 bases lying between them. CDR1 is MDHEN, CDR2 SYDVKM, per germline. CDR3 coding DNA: TGTGCCAGCAGTTTGACGACTAGATTGGGGGGTGAGCAGTTCTTC. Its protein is CASSLTTRLGGEQFF.

CDR3 nucleotide sequence: TGCGCCAGCAGCTTCCGGGACGCGAATGGCTACACCTTC. This translates into CASSFRDANGYTF. V is TRBV5-1 and J is TRBJ1-2, with D tentatively TRBD1 (5 bases). Germline-derived CDR1 and CDR2 are SGHRS and YFSETQ. CDR3 length: 13 residues. The V end lost 2 bases, the J end lost 6 bases, and 11 bases lay between the germline ends.

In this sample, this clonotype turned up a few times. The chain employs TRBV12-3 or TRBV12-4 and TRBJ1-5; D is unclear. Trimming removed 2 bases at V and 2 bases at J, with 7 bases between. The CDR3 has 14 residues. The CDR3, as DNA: TGTGCCAGCAGTTTATGGGTAGGCAATCAGCCCCAGCATTTT. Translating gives CASSLWVGNQPQHF.

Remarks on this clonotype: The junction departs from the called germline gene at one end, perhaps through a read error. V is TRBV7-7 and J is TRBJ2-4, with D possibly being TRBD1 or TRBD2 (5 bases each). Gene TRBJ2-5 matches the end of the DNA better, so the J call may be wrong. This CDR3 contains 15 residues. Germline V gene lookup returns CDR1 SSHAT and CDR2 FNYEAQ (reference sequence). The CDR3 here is CASSSTGPLQETQYF. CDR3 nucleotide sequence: TGTGCTAGCAGCTCAACGGGACCACTCCAAGAGACCCAGTACTTC.

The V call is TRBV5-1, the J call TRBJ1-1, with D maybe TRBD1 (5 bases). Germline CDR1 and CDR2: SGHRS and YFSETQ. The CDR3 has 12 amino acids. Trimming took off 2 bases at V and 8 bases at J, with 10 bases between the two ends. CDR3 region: CASSFQGGEAFF. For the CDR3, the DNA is TGCGCCAGCAGCTTCCAGGGTGGGGAAGCTTTCTTT. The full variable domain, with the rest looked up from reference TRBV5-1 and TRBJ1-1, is KAGVTQTPRYLIKTRGQQVTLSCSPISGHRSVSWYQQTPGQGLQFLFEYFSETQRNKGNFPGRFSGRQFSNSRSEMNVSTLELGDSALYLCASSFQGGEAFFGQGTRLTVV.

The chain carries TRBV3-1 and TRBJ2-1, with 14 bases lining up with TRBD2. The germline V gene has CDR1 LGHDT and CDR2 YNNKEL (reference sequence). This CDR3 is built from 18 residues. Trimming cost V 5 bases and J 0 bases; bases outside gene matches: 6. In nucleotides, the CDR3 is TGTGCCAGCAGCGAGGGACTAGCGGGGGTGACCTCCTACAATGAGCAGTTCTTC. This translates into CASSEGLAGVTSYNEQFF.

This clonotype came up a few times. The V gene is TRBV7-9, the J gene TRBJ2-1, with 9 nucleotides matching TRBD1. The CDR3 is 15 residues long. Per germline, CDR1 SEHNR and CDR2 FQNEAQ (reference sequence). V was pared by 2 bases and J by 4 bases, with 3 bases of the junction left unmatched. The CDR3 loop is CASSLIGQGYNEQFF. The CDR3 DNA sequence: TGTGCCAGCAGCTTAATCGGACAGGGGTACAATGAGCAGTTCTTC.

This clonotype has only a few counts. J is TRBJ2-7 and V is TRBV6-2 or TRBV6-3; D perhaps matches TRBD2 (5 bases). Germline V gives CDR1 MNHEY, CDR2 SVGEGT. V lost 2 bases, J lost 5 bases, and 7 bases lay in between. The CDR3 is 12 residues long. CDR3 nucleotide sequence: TGTGCCAGCAGTTACGTGAGGGACGAGCAGTACTTC. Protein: CASSYVRDEQYF.